The entry that follows covers one TCR beta chain sequence. Antigen unknown. This sample was taken from a study of CD8+ T cells in alopecia areata. Study-level background: Severity in treated patients was scored by percentage of scalp area affected. Study outcomes and limitations: During tofacitinib treatment, many expanded lesional clones remained in scalp and blood. Scalp clonality, along with expanded CD8+ clones among the top 100, was significantly decreased by tofacitinib. Affected scalp, especially in alopecia totalis/universalis, had a higher clonality than normal scalp did.

This CDR3 contains 12 residues. Trimming shortened V by 6 bases and J by 7 bases, and 13 bases separated the two germline ends. Germline CDR1 SGDLS, CDR2 YYNGEE. It was cDNA, reverse transcribed from extracted RNA, that served as the sequencing template. Repertoires were generated with immunoSEQ multiplex PCR, while TCRdb's copy carries only in-frame clones and drops some. The sample shows tens of thousands of clones, roughly 70% of them seen only once. Treatment denoted: oral pan-JAK inhibitor, 5-10 mg twice daily. This receptor was identified in a human donor with alopecia areata. V is TRBV9 and J is TRBJ1-2; TRBD1 is a possible D gene (5 bases). Source: CD8+ T cells sorted from blood, taken at week 24, from a patient treated with tofacitinib. The CDR3 sequence: CASTTGTAGYTF. The CDR3 DNA follows: TGTGCCAGCACCACGGGGACGGCTGGCTACACCTTC.